Below, 3 T cell receptor beta chains from the same sample are listed, as sequenced in a study of tissue T cells after allogeneic stem cell transplantation. Profiling relied on immunoSEQ multiplex PCR, and the TCRdb table lists in-frame clones only, not all of them. Of 6,000 or so clones in the sample, 50% to 70% are singletons; the top ten hold 21%. Sequences were derived from tissue from the jejunum, sampled at autopsy. The receptors come from a male donor older than 55 with lung cancer.

The J gene is TRBJ1-2, the V gene TRBV6-5; D is ambiguous. The ends were cut back, 4 bases at V and 8 bases at J, with 8 bases in the middle. Germline values: CDR1 MNHEY, CDR2 SVGAGI. This CDR3 comprises 11 residues. CDR3 sequence: CASSSSYGYTF. As DNA, the CDR3 is TGTGCCAGCAGTTCCAGCTACGGCTACACCTTC.

By frequency in the sample, this clone is medium-sized. The chain couples TRBV5-4 to TRBJ2-3, with 12 positions matching TRBD2. CDR1 and CDR2 (germline): SGHNT, YYREEE (reference sequence). V gave up 0 bases and J gave up 8 bases; unmatched junction bases: 7. The CDR3 contains 16 residues. CDR3 protein: CASSLESSGGAGTQYF. CDR3 sequence (DNA): TGTGCCAGCAGCTTGGAGTCTAGCGGGGGGGCGGGTACGCAGTATTTT.

The rearrangement uses TRBV7-2 and TRBJ2-7, with D tentatively TRBD1 or TRBD2 (5 bases each). There are 15 residues in the CDR3. With 2 bases removed from V and 2 bases from J, the gap between germline ends came to 13 bases. The V gene's germline CDR1 is SGHTA and CDR2 FQGNSA. The CDR3 is CASSLTTGTTYEQYF. DNA of the CDR3: TGTGCCAGCAGCTTAACTACCGGGACCACCTACGAGCAGTACTTC.